This T cell receptor (beta chain) was found in a study of T-cell reconstitution after alpha-beta-depleted transplantation in children. Germline V gene lookup returns CDR1 DFQATT and CDR2 SNEGSKA (reference sequence). There are 14 residues in the CDR3. Unique molecular identifiers featured in how the TCRbeta library was prepared. One entry per CDR3 protein results from TCRdb running MiXCR on the PCR reads. The sample includes around 400,000 distinct CDR3 sequences, approximately 11% of them seen just once. This TCR was recovered from a human donor who donated a stem cell graft to a child with acute myeloid leukemia. This sample comprised PBMCs from the stem cell graft donor, obtained from the stem cell graft. The rearrangement joins TRBV20-1 to TRBJ2-3; 12 nucleotides agree with TRBD2. CDR3 protein: CSPLLAGGTDTQYF. Here the CDR3 DNA reads TGCAGCCCCCTACTAGCGGGGGGAACAGATACGCAGTATTTT.